These 5 T cell receptor beta chains came from one sample sequenced in a study of liver allograft versus peripheral blood T cells. Study in general: Comparative analysis was performed on T cell receptor repertoires from transplanted livers and from recipients' peripheral blood.

Each CDR3 protein is one row after TCRdb ran MiXCR on the reads. The sample lists about 8,300 distinct CDR3 sequences, 15% to 20% seen once, with about 26% in the top ten. These receptors were obtained from a human patient who had a liver transplant. Some T cells may have come from the graft donor.

The rearrangement links TRBV5-4 to TRBJ1-2, with 12 bases aligning to TRBD1. V lost 2 bases and J lost 8; bases outside the gene matches: 1. Germline loops: CDR1 SGHNT, CDR2 YYREEE (reference sequence). The CDR3 loop spans 13 amino acids. The CDR3: CASSFGTGGGYTF. Written as DNA, the CDR3 is TGTGCCAGCAGCTTCGGGACAGGGGGCGGCTACACCTTC.

This chain links TRBV9 with TRBJ1-2; 7 nucleotides align to TRBD1. Germline values: CDR1 SGDLS, CDR2 YYNGEE. This CDR3 has 12 amino acids. The trim removed 6 bases at V and 8 bases at J, leaving 7 bases unmatched. CDR3 nucleotide sequence: TGTGCCAGCACCCGGACAGGCGGCGGCTACACCTTC. This sequence encodes CASTRTGGGYTF.

This clonotype is termed medium-sized (0.01 to 0.1%). The rearrangement uses TRBV13 and TRBJ2-7; weak D call: TRBD1 (5 bases). Germline-derived CDR1 and CDR2 are PRHDT and FYEKMQ (reference sequence). V lost 5 bases to trimming and J lost 5 bases, with 10 bases between them. The CDR3 extends over 12 amino acids. DNA of the CDR3: TGTGCCAGCAGCCCCCGGACAAACGAGCAGTACTTC. This gives the protein CASSPRTNEQYF.

This clonotype is deemed medium-sized. The chain joins TRBV6-5 to TRBJ2-2, with 11 bases matching TRBD2. V lost 2 bases, J lost 3 bases, and 5 bases stayed unmatched. The CDR3 loop spans 17 amino acids. Per germline, CDR1 MNHEY and CDR2 SVGAGI. CDR3 sequence: CASSYASGGLDTGELFF. The CDR3 bases are TGTGCCAGCAGTTACGCTAGCGGGGGGCTCGACACCGGGGAGCTGTTTTTT.

The chain combines TRBV12-3 or TRBV12-4 with TRBJ1-1; D unresolved. Deletions cut 5 bases from V and 0 bases from J, with 13 bases between. The CDR3 is made up of 15 amino acids. In DNA, the CDR3 is TGTGCCAGCAGTCTGGGGTCGGGTTTGAACACTGAAGCTTTCTTT. Amino acid sequence: CASSLGSGLNTEAFF.